This TCR beta chain comes out of a study of shared clonotypes between healthy human individuals. Background on the study: Donors had three CD4 naive, three CD4 memory, two CD8 naive and one CD8 memory plate apiece.

Notes on the study in general: Unshared clonotypes carried lower generation probabilities than those common to all four donors.

J lost 4 bases, V lost 6 bases, and 7 bases had no gene match. CDR1 is MRHNA, CDR2 SNTAGT, per germline. There are 14 residues in the CDR3. Details on this clone: Its antigen is still unknown.

The method was immunoSEQ multiplex PCR; TCRdb's version includes in-frame clones alone and lacks a portion of them. Here the sample spans a few million clones, 90% to 95% being singletons. This receptor was obtained from a man aged 18 to 29 in good health. Sequencing was carried out using naive CD4+ T cells sorted from blood. The subset: CD45RA+ positively selected. The gene calls are TRBV6-4 and TRBJ2-3; 7 positions match TRBD1. CDR3 loop: CASSRQGGADTQYF. For the CDR3, the DNA is TGTGCCAGCAGCCGACAGGGCGGCGCAGATACGCAGTATTTT.